The next 14 T cell receptor beta chains were all read from a single sample in a study of blood T cell repertoires in COVID-19. Sequencing used immunoSEQ multiplex PCR; TCRdb keeps in-frame clones, though not all of them. The sample yields 170,000 or so clones, approximately 88% seen once. Sequenced: PBMCs or T cells enriched from blood (not recorded which). These receptor sequences come from a woman in her 50s who had recovered from COVID-19.

The rearrangement uses TRBV6-5 and TRBJ2-3, with TRBD2 matching over 7 bases. This CDR3 has 14 residues. V lost 0 bases, J lost 6 bases, and 3 bases stayed unmatched. Germline CDR1 is MNHEY and CDR2 is SVGAGI. The CDR3 coding sequence is TGTGCCAGCAGTTACTCGGGGGGGGTGGATACGCAGTATTTT. The encoded protein is CASSYSGGVDTQYF.

V is TRBV5-1 and J is TRBJ2-5, with 8 bases matching TRBD1. Unmatched junction bases numbered 13, after V lost 4 bases and J lost 5 bases. The CDR3 covers 16 residues. CDR1 and CDR2 from the germline V gene are SGHRS and YFSETQ. The CDR3: CASSPLLQGAGETQYF. The CDR3 DNA sequence: TGCGCCAGCAGCCCCCTCCTGCAGGGGGCTGGGGAGACCCAGTACTTC.

The chain employs TRBV18 and TRBJ1-3, with D possibly TRBD1 on 6 matching bases. CDR3 size: 16 residues. Germline CDR1 KGHSH, CDR2 LQKENI. The germline V and J ends were trimmed by 0 bases and 0 bases, with 9 bases remaining between them. The DNA for the CDR3 is TGTGCCAGCTCACCACCCAGGGGTTACTCTGGAAACACCATATATTTT. It encodes CASSPPRGYSGNTIYF.

CDR3 protein: CASSDLATDTQYF. As DNA, the CDR3 is TGTGCCAGCAGCGACTTGGCCACAGATACGCAGTATTTT. This chain connects TRBV3-1 (or the pseudogene TRBV3-2) to TRBJ2-3; D uncertain. The CDR3 sequence is 13 residues long. The germline gives CDR1 LGHDT, CDR2 YNNKEL (reference sequence). Trimming took 5 bases from V and 2 from J, leaving 8 bases between them.

The V and J genes are TRBV7-2 and TRBJ1-5; the D gene is possibly TRBD1 (5 bases). Germline V CDR1 and CDR2: SGHTA, FQGNSA. This CDR3 has 18 residues. V shed 4 bases and J shed 1 base, with 20 bases lying between them. The CDR3, as DNA: TGTGCCAGCAGCTACATCGACCTCCAGGGTGAGAGCAATCAGCCCCAGCATTTT. This encodes CASSYIDLQGESNQPQHF.

The rearrangement links TRBV6-5 to TRBJ2-7, with 8 positions matching TRBD1. The germline gives CDR1 MNHEY, CDR2 SVGAGI. V was clipped by 2 bases and J by 7 bases; unmatched bases: 10. This CDR3 is 15 amino acids long. The CDR3: CASSYTGQGRGEQYF. The CDR3 coding sequence is TGTGCCAGCAGTTACACCGGACAGGGCCGCGGGGAGCAGTACTTC.

V and J are TRBV7-6 and TRBJ2-5, with D uncertain. Trimming left V 5 bases short and J 2 bases short, with 15 bases between. CDR1 is SGHVS, CDR2 FNYEAQ, per germline. This CDR3 region has 15 residues. This CDR3 reads CASSPTTIVQETQYF. The CDR3 bases are TGTGCCAGCAGCCCGACAACAATCGTACAAGAGACCCAGTACTTC.

The rearrangement links TRBV7-2 to TRBJ2-3; D is possibly TRBD1 (6 bases). With 5 bases removed from V and 0 bases from J, the gap between germline ends came to 9 bases. In germline, CDR1 is SGHTA, CDR2 FQGNSA. The CDR3 is 14 residues long. The CDR3 coding sequence is TGTGCCAGCAGCCCAAGGGGGAGCACAGATACGCAGTATTTT. Its translation is CASSPRGSTDTQYF.

This chain links TRBV5-1 with TRBJ2-7, with D possibly being TRBD1 (6 bases). Trimming left V 0 bases short and J 0 bases short, with 7 bases between. Germline lookup yields CDR1 SGHRS and CDR2 YFSETQ. There are 14 residues in the CDR3. The CDR3 protein is CASSLVGASYEQYF. The CDR3 bases are TGCGCCAGCAGCTTGGTGGGGGCCTCCTACGAGCAGTACTTC.

This chain links TRBV7-9 with TRBJ1-2; weak D call: TRBD1 (5 bases). CDR3 length: 13 amino acids. Germline V lookup: CDR1 SEHNR, CDR2 FQNEAQ (reference sequence). Deletions cut 0 bases from V and 10 bases from J, with 12 bases between. The CDR3 sequence: CASSLASGYDYTF. CDR3 coding DNA: TGTGCCAGCAGCTTAGCATCAGGGTACGACTACACCTTC.

This chain links TRBV6-1 with TRBJ2-3, with 12 bases matching TRBD2. The CDR3 loop spans 15 amino acids. J lost 6 bases, V lost 2 bases, and 3 bases had no gene match. CDR1 and CDR2 from the germline V gene are MNHNS and SASEGT. The CDR3 DNA reads as TGTGCCAGCAGTGAACTAGCGGGGGGGCTGGATACGCAGTATTTT. It specifies CASSELAGGLDTQYF.

The chain joins TRBV7-6 to TRBJ2-1; 8 positions agree with TRBD1. This CDR3 is 16 amino acids long. J was trimmed by 1 base and V by 6 bases; bases with no gene match: 8. Germline values: CDR1 SGHVS, CDR2 FNYEAQ. The CDR3 DNA sequence: TGTGCCAGCAGATCCGGACAGGGTCGGTCCTACAATGAGCAGTTCTTC. Amino acid sequence: CASRSGQGRSYNEQFF.

This chain joins TRBV18 and TRBJ2-3, with D unresolved. V lost 1 base, J lost 0 bases, and 11 bases lay in between. CDR3 length equals 16 residues. Germline CDR1 reads KGHSH; CDR2 reads LQKENI. The CDR3 sequence: CASSPRAVPSTDTQYF. The CDR3 coding sequence is TGTGCCAGCTCACCACGTGCAGTTCCGAGCACAGATACGCAGTATTTT.

CDR3 nucleotide sequence: TGTGCCAGCAGTCTGACTAGCGGGGGCCTAAACACCGGGGAGCTGTTTTTT. The encoded protein is CASSLTSGGLNTGELFF. This chain connects TRBV11-2 to TRBJ2-2, with TRBD2 matching over 12 bases. The germline CDR1 and CDR2 sequences are SGHAT and FQNNGV. The CDR3 sequence is 17 residues long. The V gene end was trimmed by 6 bases and the J gene end by 2 bases; junction bases not matched to a gene: 7.